This TCR beta chain comes out of a study of CD8 T cells in Susac syndrome. Notes on the study in general: Clonal expansion did not appear in Susac syndrome CD4+ T cell repertoires.

Of note for this clonotype: What it recognizes is unknown.

The authors reverse transcribed roughly 0.5 to 1 ug RNA with random hexamers. Amplification of TCR beta CDR3 spanned 54 Vbeta and 13 Jbeta via immunoSEQ multiplex PCR. Using its own MiXCR run on the immunoSEQ multiplex PCR reads, TCRdb lists one record per CDR3 protein. The data show some 96,000 distinct CDR3 sequences, 85% to 95% seen once. The authors carried out high-throughput sequencing of TCR beta. They applied it to CD8+ and CD4+ T cells obtained from blood. The CDR3 runs to 13 residues. Germline V gives CDR1 ENHRY, CDR2 SYGVKD. Deletions cut 0 bases from V and 12 bases from J, with 11 bases between.

This chain connects TRBV10-3 to TRBJ1-4, with no clear D. The material sequenced was CD4+ T cells from PBMCs. This TCR was recovered from a human donor with Susac syndrome. CDR3 region: CAISESTRGELFF. The CDR3 coding sequence is TGTGCCATCAGTGAGTCGACTCGTGGAGAACTGTTTTTT.